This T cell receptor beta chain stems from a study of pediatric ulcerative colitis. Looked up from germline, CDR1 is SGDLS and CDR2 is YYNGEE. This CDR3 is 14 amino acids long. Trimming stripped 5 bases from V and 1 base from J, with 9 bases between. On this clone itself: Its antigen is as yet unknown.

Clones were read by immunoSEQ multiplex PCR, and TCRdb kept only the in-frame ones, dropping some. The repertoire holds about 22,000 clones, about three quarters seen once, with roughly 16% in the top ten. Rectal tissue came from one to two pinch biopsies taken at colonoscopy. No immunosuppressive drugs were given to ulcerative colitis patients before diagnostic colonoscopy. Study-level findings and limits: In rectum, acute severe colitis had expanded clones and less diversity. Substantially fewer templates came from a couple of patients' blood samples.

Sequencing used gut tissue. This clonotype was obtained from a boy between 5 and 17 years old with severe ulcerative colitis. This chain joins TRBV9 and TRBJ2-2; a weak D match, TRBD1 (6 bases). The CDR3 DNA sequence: TGTGCCAGCAGTGAACAGGGGAACACCGGGGAGCTGTTTTTT. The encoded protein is CASSEQGNTGELFF.